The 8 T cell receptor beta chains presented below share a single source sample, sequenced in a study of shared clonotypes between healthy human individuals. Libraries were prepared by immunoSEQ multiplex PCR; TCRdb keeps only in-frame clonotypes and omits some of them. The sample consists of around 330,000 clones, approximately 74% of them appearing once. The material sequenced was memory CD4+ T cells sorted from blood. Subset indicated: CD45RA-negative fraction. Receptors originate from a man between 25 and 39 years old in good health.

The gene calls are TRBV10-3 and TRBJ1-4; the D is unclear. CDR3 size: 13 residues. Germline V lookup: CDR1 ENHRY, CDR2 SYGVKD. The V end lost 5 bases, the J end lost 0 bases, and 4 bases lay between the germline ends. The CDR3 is CAISQATNEKLFF. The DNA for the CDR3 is TGTGCCATCAGTCAGGCAACTAATGAAAAACTGTTTTTT.

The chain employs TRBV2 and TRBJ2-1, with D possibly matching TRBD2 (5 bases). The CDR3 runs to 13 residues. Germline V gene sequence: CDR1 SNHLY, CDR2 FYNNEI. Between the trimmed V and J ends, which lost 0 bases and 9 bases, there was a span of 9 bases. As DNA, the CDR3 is TGTGCCAGCAGTGAAGCCGTAGGAGGTGAGCAGTTCTTC. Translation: CASSEAVGGEQFF.

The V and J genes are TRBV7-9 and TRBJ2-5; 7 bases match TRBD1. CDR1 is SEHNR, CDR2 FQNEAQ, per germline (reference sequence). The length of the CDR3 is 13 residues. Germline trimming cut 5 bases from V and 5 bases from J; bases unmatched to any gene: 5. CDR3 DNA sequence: TGTGCCAGCAGCGGACAGGCGGCGGAGACCCAGTACTTC. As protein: CASSGQAAETQYF.

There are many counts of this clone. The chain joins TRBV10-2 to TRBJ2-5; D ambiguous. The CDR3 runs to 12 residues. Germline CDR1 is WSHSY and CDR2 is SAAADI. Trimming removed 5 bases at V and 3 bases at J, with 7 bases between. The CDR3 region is CASSFIEETQYF. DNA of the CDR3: TGCGCCAGCAGTTTTATCGAAGAGACCCAGTACTTC.

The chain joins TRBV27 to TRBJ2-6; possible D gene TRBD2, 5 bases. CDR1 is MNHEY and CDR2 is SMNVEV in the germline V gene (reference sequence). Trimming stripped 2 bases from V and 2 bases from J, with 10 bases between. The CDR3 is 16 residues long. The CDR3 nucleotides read TGTGCCAGCAGTTTAAACCACGGGGCTGGGGCCAACGTCCTGACTTTC. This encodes CASSLNHGAGANVLTF. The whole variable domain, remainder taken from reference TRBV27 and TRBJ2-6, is EAQVTQNPRYLITVTGKKLTVTCSQNMNHEYMSWYRQDPGLGLRQIYYSMNVEVTDKGDVPEGYKVSRKEKRNFPLILESPSPNQTSLYFCASSLNHGAGANVLTFGAGSRLTVL.

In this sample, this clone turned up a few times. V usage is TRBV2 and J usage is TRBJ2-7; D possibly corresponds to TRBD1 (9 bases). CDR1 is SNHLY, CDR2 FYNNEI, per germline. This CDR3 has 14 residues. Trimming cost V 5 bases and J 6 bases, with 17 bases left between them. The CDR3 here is CASSIAGQGSEQYF. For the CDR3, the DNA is TGTGCCAGCAGTATAGCGGGACAGGGTTCCGAGCAGTACTTC.

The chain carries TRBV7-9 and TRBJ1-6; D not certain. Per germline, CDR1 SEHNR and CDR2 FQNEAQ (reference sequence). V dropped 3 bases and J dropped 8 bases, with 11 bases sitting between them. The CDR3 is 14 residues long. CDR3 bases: TGTGCCAGCAGCTTTGGGGTTGGGCATTCACCCCTCCACTTT. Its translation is CASSFGVGHSPLHF.

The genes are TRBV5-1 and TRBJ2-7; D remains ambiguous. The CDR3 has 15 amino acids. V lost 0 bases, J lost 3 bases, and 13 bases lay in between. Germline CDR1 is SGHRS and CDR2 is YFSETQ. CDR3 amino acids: CASSLAAAGYYEQYF. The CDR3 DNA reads TGCGCCAGCAGCTTGGCGGCAGCCGGTTACTACGAGCAGTACTTC.